The clone carrying this T cell receptor (beta chain) appeared a single time. Its specificity is not known. The data were taken from a study of CD8+ T cells in alopecia areata. Findings of the study overall: Patients displayed less clarity in TCR sharing than mice, a finding possibly related to HLA. Scalp and blood retained many expanded lesional clones during tofacitinib. Lesional scalp exceeded normal scalp in clonality, especially in alopecia totalis/universalis. Normal skin's resident alphabeta T cells are also sequenced in scalp samples.

Treatment defined: oral pan-JAK inhibitor, 5-10 mg twice daily. After isolation, RNA underwent reverse transcription to generate cDNA as the sequencing template. Sequencing used immunoSEQ multiplex PCR; TCRdb keeps in-frame clones, though not all of them. The table includes around 180,000 clones, around 64% detected once. This sequence was found in a human donor with alopecia areata. The input for sequencing was CD4+ T cells sorted from blood, taken at week 49, from a patient treated with tofacitinib.

The CDR3 reads CASSHSADQHSYGYTF. As DNA, the CDR3 is TGCGCCAGCAGTCACAGCGCCGACCAGCATTCCTATGGCTACACCTTC. V is TRBV23-1 and J is TRBJ1-2; D gene uncertain. TRBV23-1 is marked as an open reading frame, function uncertain. The CDR3 contains 16 residues. Trimming removed 3 bases from V and 4 bases from J, with 18 bases in between.